This is a list of T cell receptor beta chains from one sample in a study of blood T cell repertoires in COVID-19. The data were produced by immunoSEQ multiplex PCR, yet TCRdb's version contains in-frame clones alone and is incomplete. Among some 6,400 clones listed, roughly 84% were seen once. What was sequenced was peripheral blood. The receptor set was obtained from a human donor with active COVID-19. The donor label of this sample is uncertain. CDR3s leave out the opening cysteine and the closing phenylalanine or tryptophan.

j_call,v_call,cdr3_aa
TRBJ2-3,TRBV4-1,ASSQDAGTGGIDTQY
TRBJ2-5,TRBV7-6,ASSLGLPGLVSPETQY
TRBJ2-1,TRBV6-1,ASSEGTVNEQF
TRBJ2-2,TRBV11-2,ASSFGTGVYRNTGELF
TRBJ1-3,TRBV9,ASSVSGQRGNTIY
TRBJ2-1,TRBV5-1,ASSQFYGRSSYNEQF
TRBJ2-3,TRBV5-1,ASSLGSAGGRADTQY
TRBJ2-7,TRBV21-1,ATWLGTSGPQRGQY
TRBJ2-5,TRBV12-5,ASGYGQGLQETQY
TRBJ2-1,TRBV11-3,ASSPRTSGGANAVSEQF
TRBJ2-7,TRBV10-1,ASSYPGGAEQY
TRBJ2-7,TRBV2,ASSGLGVSEQY
TRBJ2-1,TRBV2,ANAGGLGNEQF
TRBJ2-2,TRBV11-3,ASSTRRPEGTGELF
TRBJ2-2,TRBV2,ASTESLAGGTGELF
TRBJ1-2,TRBV6-5,ASKGPGGTGYT
TRBJ1-2,TRBV4-3,ASSQDPRQTFYGYT
TRBJ2-1,TRBV7-2,ASSFGNGGGRTYNEQF
TRBJ1-6,TRBV19,ASSTTGTGYNSPLH
TRBJ2-1,TRBV7-2,ASSLMAGYYNEQF
TRBJ2-5,TRBV10-1,ASSEGTSGPETQY
TRBJ2-3,TRBV2,ASGKGLRGTDTQY
TRBJ2-1,TRBV4-3,ASSQGLIEGNEQF
TRBJ2-1,TRBV10-3,ANQGQANNEQF
TRBJ1-3,TRBV19,ASSIASLLSGNTIY